The subject of this entry is one T cell receptor beta chain. Its target is not known. The sample holds other DNA sequences that translate to the same CDR3. Specified treatment: oral pan-JAK inhibitor, 5-10 mg twice daily. The germline V and J ends were trimmed by 5 bases and 1 base, with 11 bases remaining between them. From germline, CDR1 is MNHEY and CDR2 SMNVEV (reference sequence). This CDR3 comprises 14 residues. Extraction of RNA preceded its reverse transcription into cDNA, which served as the sequencing template. Libraries were prepared by immunoSEQ multiplex PCR; TCRdb keeps only in-frame clonotypes and omits some of them. This table has some 170,000 clones, roughly 63% appearing once. The entry originates in a study of CD8+ T cells in alopecia areata. Looking at the study overall: It was oral tofacitinib, at 5 to 10 mg twice daily, that treated patients received.

General study points: Tofacitinib delivered significant drops in scalp clonality and in expanded CD8+ clones among the top 100. Normal scalp showed lower clonality than lesional scalp, especially alopecia totalis/universalis.

The sequencing here drew on CD4+ T cells sorted from blood, taken around week 55, from a patient treated with tofacitinib. This clonotype was obtained from a human donor with alopecia areata. The V call is TRBV27, the J call TRBJ2-5; D possibly corresponds to TRBD1 (5 bases). The CDR3 DNA is TGTGCCAGCAGTCCCCAGACAGTCCAAGAGACCCAGTACTTC. Its translation is CASSPQTVQETQYF.